This T cell receptor (beta chain) was sequenced for a study of early T cells in non-severe SARS-CoV-2 infection. This clonotype was found a few times. The CDR3 has 11 amino acids. Germline CDR1 and CDR2: SQVTM and ANQGSEA. V was cut by 4 bases and J by 0 bases, with 4 bases left in between. Tagging with unique molecular identifiers was applied to individual cDNA molecules. TCRdb reprocessed the 5' RACE reads via MiXCR and lists one record per CDR3 protein. The table lists around 55,000 distinct CDR3 sequences, roughly an eighth of them singletons. This TCR came from an adult who was a healthcare worker with PCR-confirmed SARS-CoV-2 infection or an uninfected control (not recorded which). The sequenced material came from whole blood. The genes are TRBV29-1 and TRBJ2-7; no reliable D call. The CDR3: CSVGNSYEQYF. CDR3 in DNA: TGCAGCGTTGGGAACTCCTACGAGCAGTACTTC.